The entry below gives a single T cell receptor beta chain sequence along with its context. Per the authors' pipeline: Estimates of nucleated cell counts were drawn from the amplification of reference gene primers. Measured with immunoSEQ multiplex PCR; TCRdb has only the in-frame clones, and not every one. The V and J calls and clone size come from that table; D and trimming were worked out from the DNA. The sample consists of approximately 260,000 clones, roughly nine tenths of them appearing once. This entry is derived from a study of blood T cell repertoires in COVID-19. Study-wide context: Samples representing acute and convalescent COVID-19 were sourced from the United States, Italy and Spain. T cells, B-cell-depleted T cells, or PBMCs supplied cDNA or gDNA.

Germline V CDR1 and CDR2: SGHKS, YYEKEE (reference sequence). The V segment lost 2 bases and the J segment 1 base; nucleotides outside the gene matches: 4. This CDR3 comprises 16 residues. Sequencing was performed on peripheral blood. This sequence was found in a middle-aged woman who had recovered from COVID-19. This sequence joins TRBV5-5 and TRBJ1-5; the match to TRBD1 covers 9 bases. In DNA, the CDR3 is TGTGCCAGCAGCTTCACAGGGGGCGCAAGCAATCAGCCCCAGCATTTT. The encoded protein is CASSFTGGASNQPQHF. The complete variable domain, with remaining parts taken from reference TRBV5-5 and TRBJ1-5, reads DAGVTQSPTHLIKTRGQQVTLRCSPISGHKSVSWYQQVLGQGPQFIFQYYEKEERGRGNFPDRFSARQFPNYSSELNVNALLLGDSALYLCASSFTGGASNQPQHFGDGTRLSIL.